These T cell receptor beta chains were read from a single sample in a study of tumor-infiltrating lymphocytes in primary liver carcinoma. From the multiplex PCR reads, TCRdb called clonotypes with MiXCR, one entry per CDR3 protein. The repertoire holds about 320,000 distinct CDR3 sequences, with about 50% as singletons. Sequencing was carried out using peripheral blood. Source of these receptors: a woman aged 25 to 39 with primary liver carcinoma and hepatitis B virus infection. Both conserved end residues are part of each CDR3. D genes are given only for firm matches. Clone size is shown for a subset of rows, as once, few, many or a class of expanded clone.

cdr3_aa cdr3_nt v_call d_call j_call clone_size
CASSLDTWYEQYF TGTGCTAGCAGCCTGGACACTTGGTACGAGCAGTACTTC TRBV11-2 - TRBJ2-7 -
CASTSAETLWGYTF TGTGCCAGCACTTCCGCGGAAACGCTATGGGGCTACACCTTC TRBV5-6 - TRBJ1-2 few
CASSFGVVGEQYF TGTGCCAGCAGCTTCGGGGTGGTTGGAGAGCAGTACTTC TRBV11-2 - TRBJ2-7 -
CASSGGSGRNIADTQYF TGTGCCAGCAGCGGAGGAAGCGGGAGGAATATTGCAGATACGCAGTATTTT TRBV5-4 TRBD2 TRBJ2-3 few
CASSFSVGQPQHF TGTGCCAGCAGTTTTTCGGTCGGTCAGCCCCAGCATTTT TRBV12-3/TRBV12-4 - TRBJ1-5 few
CASTGRTREVDTIYF TGTGCCAGCACGGGCCGAACGAGGGAAGTGGATACCATATATTTT TRBV28 - TRBJ1-3 few
CSAGQGTVTQYF TGCAGCGCGGGGCAGGGGACGGTGACCCAGTACTTC TRBV29-1 - TRBJ2-5 -
CSGMDSGETYYF TGCAGCGGTATGGACAGTGGAGAGACCTATTACTTC TRBV29-1 - TRBJ2-5 -
CASSPTGDVGYTF TGCGCCAGCAGCCCTACAGGGGACGTTGGCTACACCTTC TRBV5-1 TRBD1 TRBJ1-2 -
CVSSQDHRTSFYYEQYF TGCGTCAGCAGCCAAGACCACCGGACTAGTTTTTACTACGAGCAGTACTTC TRBV4-3 TRBD2 TRBJ2-7 -
CASSLDRDTEAFF TGTGCCAGCAGCTTGGACAGGGACACTGAAGCTTTCTTT TRBV5-6 - TRBJ1-1 many
CASSPPPWGRTEAFF TGTGCCAGCAGCCCGCCCCCCTGGGGCCGCACTGAAGCTTTCTTT TRBV12-3/TRBV12-4 - TRBJ1-1 -
CASSRGPFYGYTF TGTGCCAGCAGCCGAGGGCCTTTCTATGGCTACACCTTC TRBV14 - TRBJ1-2 -
CASSSPAHSYAF TGTGCCAGCAGCTCCCCAGCCCATAGTTACGCCTTC TRBV6-6 - TRBJ1-2 -
CASSMSGTSRLEQFF TGTGCCAGCAGCATGTCCGGGACTAGCCGACTTGAGCAGTTCTTT TRBV12-3/TRBV12-4 TRBD2 TRBJ2-1 -
CASSQETWAVGPQFF TGCGCCAGCAGCCAAGAGACTTGGGCAGTAGGCCCCCAGTTCTTC TRBV4-3 - TRBJ2-1 many
CASSEGLAGVGYEQFF TGTGCCAGCAGTGAAGGGCTAGCGGGAGTCGGTTATGAGCAGTTCTTC TRBV6-1 TRBD2 TRBJ2-1 many
CASSRTSGSYEQFF TGTGCCAGCAGCCGGACTAGCGGGAGTTATGAGCAGTTCTTC TRBV6-1 TRBD2 TRBJ2-1 many
CASSLKLEAGSYEQYF TGTGCCAGCAGCTTAAAACTGGAGGCTGGCTCCTACGAGCAGTACTTC TRBV11-2 - TRBJ2-7 many
CASSSITGANEQFF TGTGCCAGCAGTTCAATAACGGGAGCGAATGAGCAGTTCTTC TRBV6-5 - TRBJ2-1 -
CASSLEAGGTDIQYF TGTGCCAGCAGCTTAGAGGCAGGGGGCACGGACATTCAGTACTTC TRBV11-2 TRBD1 TRBJ2-4 many
CSVGKQGVAGETQYF TGCAGCGTCGGGAAACAGGGGGTTGCCGGAGAGACCCAGTACTTC TRBV29-1 TRBD1 TRBJ2-5 -
CASSQVGGLAGGPGEQFF TGCGCCAGCAGCCAAGTAGGTGGCTTAGCGGGAGGGCCAGGTGAGCAGTTCTTC TRBV4-1 TRBD2 TRBJ2-1 many